These T cell receptor beta chains were read from a single sample in a study of blood T cell repertoires in COVID-19. The repertoire was sequenced with immunoSEQ multiplex PCR; TCRdb's copy has only in-frame clones and lacks some. This table holds 200,000 to 250,000 clones, approximately 78% found once. Sample: peripheral blood. These receptors all stem from a woman older than 75 with COVID-19, enrolled during active disease. Each CDR3 is given with its conserved first and last residue. Each record gives: D gene, J gene, V gene, clone size, CDR3 protein, CDR3 DNA. D genes are given only for firm matches. For some rows the clone size is stated as once, few or many, or as a class when expanded; others skip it.

>TRBD1|TRBJ1-2|TRBV29-1|few
CSAKGASNYGYTF
TGCAGCGCCAAGGGGGCATCTAACTATGGCTACACCTTC
>NA|TRBJ1-1|TRBV6-5|NA
CASSYSSGSTEAFF
TGTGCCAGCAGTTACTCCTCCGGGTCCACTGAAGCTTTCTTT
>NA|TRBJ2-2|TRBV5-1|few
CASSWGEGAGELFF
TGCGCCAGCAGCTGGGGCGAGGGGGCCGGGGAGCTGTTTTTT
>NA|TRBJ1-3|TRBV2|few
CASSGPPSSGNTIYF
TGTGCCAGCAGTGGCCCCCCCAGCTCTGGAAACACCATATATTTT
>NA|TRBJ1-1|TRBV6-5|NA
CASLRGQNTEAFF
TGTGCCAGCCTTCGAGGGCAAAACACTGAAGCTTTCTTT
>TRBD1|TRBJ1-3|TRBV6-5|NA
CASRTGGGNTIYF
TGTGCCAGTCGGACAGGGGGCGGAAACACCATATATTTT
>NA|TRBJ1-2|TRBV6-6|NA
CASRIGGGDDGYTF
TGTGCCAGCAGGATCGGGGGGGGAGACGATGGCTACACCTTC
>NA|TRBJ2-2|TRBV9|NA
CASSVGSPNTGELFF
TGTGCCAGCAGCGTAGGAAGCCCGAACACCGGGGAGCTGTTTTTT
>TRBD1|TRBJ1-2|TRBV5-4|NA
CASSSGTGDINYGYTF
TGTGCCAGCAGCTCCGGGACAGGGGATATAAACTATGGCTACACCTTC
>NA|TRBJ1-3|TRBV18|NA
CASSPGTVDSGNTIYF
TGTGCCAGCTCACCAGGGACTGTCGACTCTGGAAACACCATATATTTT
>TRBD1|TRBJ1-3|TRBV5-1|NA
CASSLRAVQTGAGNTIYF
TGCGCCAGCAGCTTGAGGGCAGTCCAGACAGGGGCTGGAAACACCATATATTTT
>NA|TRBJ1-2|TRBV18|NA
CASSYSYGYTF
TGTGCCAGCTCTTACAGCTATGGCTACACCTTC
>NA|TRBJ1-5|TRBV7-2|NA
CASSPMAGGGLPQHF
TGTGCCAGCAGCCCTATGGCCGGGGGGGGATTGCCCCAGCATTTT
>TRBD2|TRBJ2-2|TRBV11-3|NA
CATQSGANTGELFF
TGTGCCACCCAAAGCGGGGCTAACACCGGGGAGCTGTTTTTT
>NA|TRBJ1-5|TRBV18|NA
CASSPPGQTKDQPQHF
TGTGCCAGCTCACCGCCCGGACAAACCAAGGATCAGCCCCAGCATTTT
>TRBD1|TRBJ1-5|TRBV19|once
CASSMRATGGNQPQHF
TGTGCCAGTAGTATGAGGGCAACAGGGGGTAATCAGCCCCAGCATTTT
>TRBD2|TRBJ2-3|TRBV24-1|NA
CATSDFSAREGKDTQYF
TGTGCCACCAGTGATTTCAGTGCGCGGGAGGGAAAAGATACGCAGTATTTT
>NA|TRBJ1-2|TRBV24-1|NA
CATSPGGLVGYTF
TGTGCCACCAGTCCGGGGGGGCTGGTAGGCTACACCTTC
>NA|TRBJ2-1|TRBV19|NA
CASSEGDFTYNEQFF
TGTGCCAGTAGTGAGGGAGACTTTACTTACAATGAGCAGTTCTTC
>TRBD1|TRBJ1-5|TRBV7-2|NA
CASSPTARGLQPQHF
TGTGCCAGCAGCCCCACGGCCAGGGGGCTTCAGCCCCAGCATTTT
>NA|TRBJ1-2|TRBV7-2|NA
CASSLGGIKGAGYTF
TGTGCCAGCAGCTTAGGCGGGATCAAGGGAGCTGGCTACACCTTC
>NA|TRBJ2-7|TRBV7-9|NA
CASSLAQEQYF
TGTGCCAGCAGCTTAGCCCAGGAGCAGTACTTC
>NA|TRBJ2-7|TRBV5-1|NA
CASSSGTFSYEQYF
TGCGCCAGCAGCTCTGGGACTTTCTCCTACGAGCAGTACTTC
>TRBD1|TRBJ2-7|TRBV19|NA
CASSIRDRPYEQYF
TGTGCCAGTAGTATCCGGGACAGGCCCTACGAGCAGTACTTC